The next 27 T cell receptor beta chains were all read from a single sample in a study of blood T cell repertoires in COVID-19. TCRdb's copy holds only in-frame clones and misses some; the assay was immunoSEQ multiplex PCR. This table holds 230,000 or so clones, about 86% found once. The sample was peripheral blood. Receptor source: a man between 45 and 60 years old with active or convalescent COVID-19.

The chain recombines TRBV6-2 or TRBV6-3 with TRBJ2-1, with 8 bases that match TRBD2. This CDR3 has 13 amino acids. The germline V gene encodes CDR1 MNHEY and CDR2 SVGEGT. Losses at the gene ends were 7 bases for V and 5 bases for J; bases not matched to a gene: 4. CDR3 amino acids: CASTPGGHNEQFF. CDR3 nucleotides: TGTGCCAGCACCCCGGGGGGGCACAATGAGCAGTTCTTC.

This chain joins TRBV7-2 and TRBJ2-7; 7 bases align to TRBD2. V lost 0 bases and J lost 4; bases outside the gene matches: 9. The length of the CDR3 is 16 residues. The germline CDR1 and CDR2 sequences are SGHTA and FQGNSA. The CDR3 here is CASSLAGGGLGYEQYF. CDR3 DNA sequence: TGTGCCAGCAGCTTAGCCGGGGGAGGGTTGGGATACGAGCAGTACTTC.

The chain combines TRBV18 with TRBJ2-5, with TRBD2 matching 7 bases. This CDR3 contains 17 residues. With V trimmed by 0 bases and J by 0 bases, 7 bases remained unmatched. Germline values: CDR1 KGHSH, CDR2 LQKENI. The CDR3 DNA follows: TGTGCCAGCTCACCACCTCTGGGGGGGGAAGACCAAGAGACCCAGTACTTC. Its translation is CASSPPLGGEDQETQYF.

CDR3 protein: CASVGESVGELFF. The CDR3, as DNA: TGTGCCAGCGTAGGGGAAAGTGTCGGGGAGCTGTTTTTT. J is TRBJ2-2 and V is TRBV6-1; D possibly corresponds to TRBD1 (5 bases). Deletions cut 8 bases from V and 7 bases from J, with 14 bases between. The CDR3 sequence is 13 residues long. Germline values: CDR1 MNHNS, CDR2 SASEGT.

The chain has TRBV5-5 and TRBJ2-7; D uncertain. CDR3 length: 14 amino acids. Trimming removed 1 base from V and 1 base from J, with 9 bases in between. Per germline, CDR1 SGHKS and CDR2 YYEKEE (reference sequence). The CDR3 DNA reads as TGTGCCAGCAGCTTGCCCCCATTTTCCTACGAGCAGTACTTC. Translating it yields CASSLPPFSYEQYF.

This clone has only a few counts. The V gene is TRBV21-1, the J gene TRBJ1-4; the D segment call TRBD1 is taken from the table without a DNA check. TRBV21-1 represents a pseudogene. The CDR3 runs 14 residues. CDR3 DNA sequence: TGTGCCAGCAGCACCAGGACAGGGAATGAAAAACTGTTTTTT. It encodes CASSTRTGNEKLFF.

This clone appeared once. The rearrangement links TRBV6-5 to TRBJ2-7, with TRBD1 matching 10 bases. This CDR3 has 14 amino acids. CDR1 and CDR2 (germline): MNHEY, SVGAGI. Trimming cost V 11 bases and J 3 bases; bases outside gene matches: 10. The CDR3 bases are TGTGCCGCTAGAAGGACAGGGGGTGACTACGAGCAGTACTTC. Translation gives CAARRTGGDYEQYF.

The genes are TRBV27 and TRBJ2-1; the match to TRBD2 covers 10 bases. CDR3 size: 15 residues. The ends lost 7 bases at V and 6 bases at J; junction bases unmatched: 9. Per germline, CDR1 MNHEY and CDR2 SMNVEV (reference sequence). CDR3 in amino acids: CASNPLAGVTNEQFF. In nucleotides, the CDR3 is TGTGCCAGCAACCCCCTAGCGGGGGTTACCAATGAGCAGTTCTTC.

This clone was seen only once. This chain connects TRBV4-2 to TRBJ1-2; D gene uncertain. Germline-derived CDR1 and CDR2 are LGHNA and YNFKEQ. The CDR3 contains 13 residues. Trimming stripped 0 bases from V and 8 bases from J, with 10 bases between. The CDR3 bases are TGTGCCAGCAGCCAAGATTCGGCGAGGGGCTACACCTTC. It encodes CASSQDSARGYTF.

V is TRBV6-6 and J is TRBJ1-2; TRBD1 is a possible D gene (5 bases). The CDR3 length is 16 residues. Germline loops: CDR1 MNHNY, CDR2 SVGAGI (reference sequence). V lost 6 bases, J lost 0 bases, and 17 bases lay in between. The CDR3 region is CASSKNRDSSNYGYTF. In DNA, the CDR3 is TGTGCCAGCAGCAAAAATAGGGACTCCTCTAACTATGGCTACACCTTC.

The chain couples TRBV29-1 to TRBJ2-7; tentative D call: TRBD1 (6 bases). Trimming took off 6 bases at V and 2 bases at J, with 17 bases between the two ends. CDR3 length: 14 amino acids. Per germline, CDR1 SQVTM and CDR2 ANQGSEA. The CDR3 DNA reads TGCAGCGTCGTACAGGGTATAGTCCCCTACGAGCAGTACTTC. Its translation: CSVVQGIVPYEQYF.

This clone was observed a single time. The same CDR3 arises from other DNA sequences in this sample as well. The chain recombines TRBV10-3 with TRBJ1-1, with a tentative D call TRBD1 (5 bases). The CDR3 length is 14 residues. Germline V gene lookup returns CDR1 ENHRY and CDR2 SYGVKD. Trimming shortened V by 0 bases and J by 1 base, and 6 bases separated the two germline ends. The DNA for the CDR3 is TGTGCCATCAGTGAGTCGGGGGGGAACACTGAAGCTTTCTTT. Translating gives CAISESGGNTEAFF.

The V call is TRBV11-2, the J call TRBJ2-1, with 11 bases matching TRBD2. CDR3 length: 16 amino acids. The germline CDR1 and CDR2 sequences are SGHAT and FQNNGV. Trimming took 3 bases from V and 8 from J; bases not matched to a gene: 9. The CDR3 nucleotides read TGTGCCAGCAGCTTTCGACTAGCGGGGATGGGAGATGAGCAGTTCTTC. Translating it yields CASSFRLAGMGDEQFF.

DNA of the CDR3: TGCAGCGTGGGTCGAGCGGGGGGGCTTGAGCAGTTCTTC. Protein: CSVGRAGGLEQFF. V and J are TRBV29-1 and TRBJ2-1; TRBD2 matches 10 bases. This CDR3 has 13 amino acids. With V trimmed by 6 bases and J by 9 bases, 8 bases remained unmatched. Germline V gene data show CDR1 as SQVTM and CDR2 as ANQGSEA.

The gene calls are TRBV7-9 and TRBJ1-6; D is unclear. Trimming took 1 base from V and 2 from J, leaving 9 bases between them. This CDR3 comprises 16 residues. Germline values: CDR1 SEHNR, CDR2 FQNEAQ (reference sequence). For the CDR3, the DNA is TGTGCCAGCAGCTTAGGGGAGCTTGCCTATAATTCACCCCTCCACTTT. Translation gives CASSLGELAYNSPLHF.

This rearrangement joins TRBV9 to TRBJ2-2; TRBD2 matches 7 bases. V was clipped by 4 bases and J by 5 bases; unmatched bases: 5. The CDR3 has 14 amino acids. Germline values: CDR1 SGDLS, CDR2 YYNGEE. The CDR3 DNA is TGTGCCAGCAGCTTGGGACTACGGACCGGGGAGCTGTTTTTT. This gives the protein CASSLGLRTGELFF.

The V call is TRBV6-5, the J call TRBJ1-1, with a weak D call TRBD1 (5 bases). CDR3 size: 13 residues. The germline CDR1 and CDR2 sequences are MNHEY and SVGAGI. The V and J ends lost 4 bases and 4 bases respectively, with 10 bases between them. The chain's CDR3 is CASSSRVPTEAFF. In nucleotides, the CDR3 is TGTGCCAGCAGTTCCAGGGTACCCACTGAAGCTTTCTTT.

The CDR3 sequence: CASSQTTGPYYGYTF. The CDR3 DNA follows: TGTGCCAGCAGCCAGACGACAGGGCCTTACTATGGCTACACCTTC. The V call is TRBV28, the J call TRBJ1-2; 7 bases line up with TRBD1. Trimming at V came to 6 bases and at J to 3 bases, leaving 10 bases not matched to a gene. The CDR3 totals 15 residues. Germline CDR1 MDHEN, CDR2 SYDVKM.

The V call is TRBV25-1, the J call TRBJ2-3, with 8 bases that match TRBD2. The length of the CDR3 is 17 residues. With V trimmed by 1 base and J by 1 base, 7 bases remained unmatched. The germline V gene encodes CDR1 MGHDK and CDR2 SYGVNS. The CDR3 coding sequence is TGTGCCAGCAGTGAATCCGGGCGGGGGGTTCGCACAGATACGCAGTATTTT. This encodes CASSESGRGVRTDTQYF.

V is TRBV12-3 or TRBV12-4 and J is TRBJ1-4; D is unclear. The CDR3 sequence is 13 residues long. Trimming shortened V by 4 bases and J by 4 bases, and 7 bases separated the two germline ends. The CDR3 protein is CASSSFSNEKLFF. The CDR3 DNA reads as TGTGCCAGCAGTTCCTTCAGTAATGAAAAACTGTTTTTT.

The chain carries TRBV28 and TRBJ2-1; tentatively, D is TRBD2 (6 bases). CDR1 MDHEN and CDR2 SYDVKM come from the germline V gene. Trimming removed 7 bases from V and 5 bases from J, with 9 bases in between. The CDR3 is made up of 12 amino acids. The CDR3 loop reads CASTRGNNEQFF. Written as DNA, the CDR3 is TGTGCCAGCACCCGGGGGAACAATGAGCAGTTCTTC.

This clone has just a few counts. This sequence joins TRBV5-1 and TRBJ1-2; the match to TRBD1 covers 7 bases. The trim removed 0 bases at V and 6 bases at J, leaving 8 bases unmatched. Germline V gives CDR1 SGHRS, CDR2 YFSETQ. The CDR3 sequence is 15 residues long. CDR3 in amino acids: CASSLEDRRGNGYTF. The CDR3 coding sequence is TGCGCCAGCAGCTTGGAGGACAGGAGAGGGAATGGCTACACCTTC.

The rearrangement links TRBV13 to TRBJ2-1; D ambiguous. The CDR3 has 11 residues. Trimming took 5 bases from V and 5 from J, leaving 4 bases between them. Germline loops: CDR1 PRHDT, CDR2 FYEKMQ (reference sequence). The CDR3 is CASSGNNEQFF. CDR3 coding DNA: TGTGCCAGCAGCGGCAACAATGAGCAGTTCTTC.

The chain recombines TRBV15 with TRBJ2-7; D might be TRBD1 (6 bases). Germline CDR1 LNHNV, CDR2 YYDKDF (reference sequence). The CDR3 is made up of 14 amino acids. V lost 3 bases to trimming and J lost 2 bases, with 11 bases between them. The CDR3 spells CATSRETGAYEQYF. The CDR3, as DNA: TGTGCCACCAGCAGGGAGACAGGTGCCTACGAGCAGTACTTC.

In DNA form, the CDR3 reads TGTGCCAGCAGCTTCTCTGGGGGGGCCCCACAGGACAATGAGCAGTTCTTC. It codes for CASSFSGGAPQDNEQFF. The chain uses TRBV7-2 and TRBJ2-1, with D maybe TRBD2 (7 bases). Per germline, CDR1 SGHTA and CDR2 FQGNSA. The CDR3 is made up of 17 amino acids. Trimming took 3 bases from V and 5 from J, leaving 20 bases between them.

This clone has more than one count but fewer than ten. This chain links TRBV28 with TRBJ1-2; D remains unclear. This CDR3 has 11 residues. Trimming stripped 10 bases from V and 6 bases from J, with 12 bases between. The germline CDR1 and CDR2 sequences are MDHEN and SYDVKM. Here the CDR3 DNA reads TGTGCCACGTATATTGTTAATGGCTACACCTTC. It is translated as CATYIVNGYTF.

This clone was seen more than once but under ten times. The chain uses TRBV10-1 and TRBJ1-5; D not resolved. The CDR3 consists of 11 residues. V was clipped by 6 bases and J by 5 bases, with 5 bases between them. Looked up from germline, CDR1 is WNHNN and CDR2 is SYGVQD (reference sequence). In DNA form, the CDR3 reads TGCGCCAGCAGCCGAGATCAGCCCCAGCATTTT. Encoded protein: CASSRDQPQHF.